This T cell receptor beta chain was retrieved from a study of PD-1 blockade in classical Hodgkin lymphoma. Overall study results and limits: Diminished baseline TCR diversity has been reported in newly diagnosed patients relative to healthy donors. Newly diagnosed patients had diversity similar to the baseline diversity of complete responders. Only CD4+ TCR diversity, not CD8+, had risen significantly by C4D1. Possible causes of repertoire differences, disease activity or prior therapy, remain undefined.

The time point: cycle 4 day 1 (C4D1), after less than seven weeks of nivolumab. Relapse after autologous stem cell transplantation occurred in every patient, and brentuximab vedotin exposure varied. This clone was picked up a small number of times. Its target is not known. CDR1 is MNHEY and CDR2 is SVGAGI in the germline V gene. The ends were cut back, 7 bases at V and 0 bases at J, with 10 bases in the middle. The CDR3 runs to 14 residues. Profiled with immunoSEQ multiplex PCR; TCRdb holds only in-frame clones, not every one. Found here are about 60,000 clones, about 89% of them singletons; the top ten hold 9% to 12%.

The chain employs TRBV6-5 and TRBJ1-3; unclear D gene. The source of this sequence is a human donor with classical Hodgkin lymphoma. The source was peripheral blood mononuclear cells (PBMCs), collected before the fourth cycle of nivolumab. CDR3 nucleotides: TGTGCCAGCACTCGGGGTCTCTCTGGAAACACCATATATTTT. Translating gives CASTRGLSGNTIYF.